Listed below are T cell receptor beta chains from one sample, sequenced in a study of cytomegalovirus exposure and HLA in healthy donors. Produced via immunoSEQ multiplex PCR; TCRdb's table is partial and in-frame only. The data contain 240,000 or so clones, 86% of them singletons. The sample comprised PBMCs. These receptors originate from a woman between 25 and 40 years old in good health and CMV-seropositive. CDR3s include the opening cysteine and the closing phenylalanine or tryptophan. The D gene is left open where the match is weak. Not all rows give a size; the values are once, few, many and, for expanded clones, a class.

TRBD2	TRBV2	few	TRBJ2-2	TGTGCCAGCAGACTAAAGCGGGAGAGGAACACCGGGGAGCTGTTTTTT	CASRLKRERNTGELFF
-	TRBV30	-	TRBJ2-2	TGTGCCTGGGCCCGAGGCGACGGGGAGCTGTTTTTT	CAWARGDGELFF
-	TRBV5-1	-	TRBJ2-2	TGCGCCAGCAGCTTGGGGGCACAGGGCCCCGGGGAGCTGTTTTTT	CASSLGAQGPGELFF
TRBD1	TRBV10-3	-	TRBJ2-7	TGTGCCATCAGCCCCGGGACAGGGGTCTACGAGCAGTACTTC	CAISPGTGVYEQYF
-	TRBV7-9	-	TRBJ2-5	TGTGCCAGCAGCCAGAGGGAGACCCAGTACTTC	CASSQRETQYF
-	TRBV5-1	-	TRBJ1-4	TGCGCCAGCAGTACTTATGGGCAGGGTAATGAAAAACTGTTTTTT	CASSTYGQGNEKLFF
-	TRBV7-9	-	TRBJ2-7	TGTGCCAGCAGCCCCGGTCTGAACGAGCAGTACTTC	CASSPGLNEQYF
TRBD1	TRBV7-9	-	TRBJ1-2	TGTGCCAGCAGCTTAGGGGGACAGGGGGCCTTCTATGGCTACACCTTC	CASSLGGQGAFYGYTF
TRBD2	TRBV27	-	TRBJ2-1	TGTGCCAGCAGTTTTGGTCAGGGACTAGCGGGAGGTGAGCAGTTCTTC	CASSFGQGLAGGEQFF
-	TRBV10-3	-	TRBJ2-2	TGTGCCACCATTCCAGTGGCAGACTTCACCGGGGAGCTGTTTTTT	CATIPVADFTGELFF
TRBD1	TRBV7-9	-	TRBJ1-2	TGTGCCAGCACCTCAGGGGGCAAAAATGGAAGGGATGGCTACACCTTC	CASTSGGKNGRDGYTF
-	TRBV6-5	-	TRBJ2-1	TGTGCCAGCAGCTCTGCGGTGTTTTTGGATGAGCAGTTCTTC	CASSSAVFLDEQFF
-	TRBV30	-	TRBJ1-3	TGTGCCTGGAGCCAAAACACCATATATTTT	CAWSQNTIYF
-	TRBV27	-	TRBJ2-7	TGTGCCAGCAGCGCCAGGGGGGCGGGGTTCTCCTACGAGCAGTACTTC	CASSARGAGFSYEQYF
TRBD1	TRBV6-6	-	TRBJ2-7	TGTGCCAGCAGTTATACGGGACAGGGACAATACGAGCAGTACTTC	CASSYTGQGQYEQYF
-	TRBV7-6	-	TRBJ2-2	TGTGCCAGCAGTCCTTATCAGGGGTTCGCGAACACCGGGGAGCTGTTTTTT	CASSPYQGFANTGELFF
-	TRBV6-1	-	TRBJ1-2	TGTGCCAGCAGTGAAGTCAGGGACACCTATGGCTACACCTTC	CASSEVRDTYGYTF
-	TRBV27	-	TRBJ1-2	TGTGCCAGCAGTCCATCGGGTCGCTATGGCTACACCTTC	CASSPSGRYGYTF
TRBD2	TRBV27	-	TRBJ2-1	TGTGCCAGCAGTTACGCTAGCGGCCCTCACAATGAGCAGTTCTTC	CASSYASGPHNEQFF
-	TRBV6-1	few	TRBJ2-7	TGTGCCAGCAGTGAAGGGGTTGGAGGGACCTACGAGCAGTACTTC	CASSEGVGGTYEQYF
-	TRBV5-5	few	TRBJ1-5	TGTGCCAGCAGCTTGGTAGCCGGCAATCAGCCCCAGCATTTT	CASSLVAGNQPQHF
TRBD1	TRBV29-1	-	TRBJ1-2	TGCAGCGTGGAAGACAGGGACTATGGCTACACCTTC	CSVEDRDYGYTF
-	TRBV5-4	-	TRBJ1-1	TGTGCCAGCAGCGGGAAACAGGGTATCGACACTGAAGCTTTCTTT	CASSGKQGIDTEAFF
-	TRBV30	-	TRBJ2-1	TGTGCCTGGGGACGGACTGTTACAAATGAGCAGTTCTTC	CAWGRTVTNEQFF
-	TRBV7-2	-	TRBJ2-5	TGTGCCAGCAGCTTCCCTAGGGAGACCCAGTACTTC	CASSFPRETQYF
TRBD2	TRBV4-1	-	TRBJ2-7	TGCGCCAGCAGTACGGGACTAGCGGCCCAGAAGAAATACGAGCAGTACTTC	CASSTGLAAQKKYEQYF
TRBD1	TRBV27	-	TRBJ2-4	TGTGCCAGCAGTTTCGGGACAGGTCATGACATTCAGTACTTC	CASSFGTGHDIQYF
-	TRBV30	-	TRBJ2-5	TGTGCCTGGAGTGTACTCGCCCAAGAGACCCAGTACTTC	CAWSVLAQETQYF
TRBD1	TRBV6-5	-	TRBJ2-7	TGTGCCAGCAGACGAAGACAGGGGGGCGAGCAGTACTTC	CASRRRQGGEQYF
-	TRBV10-2	-	TRBJ2-1	TGCGCCAGCACCGAAGATGAATACGGTACCCCTGAGCAGTTCTTC	CASTEDEYGTPEQFF
TRBD1	TRBV30	once	TRBJ2-7	TGTGCCTGGAGTACGACAGGGTCCCACGAGCAGTACTTC	CAWSTTGSHEQYF
TRBD2	TRBV4-1	-	TRBJ2-1	TGCGCCAGCAGCCAAGGACTAGCGGGAGTGAATGAGCAGTTCTTC	CASSQGLAGVNEQFF
-	TRBV7-8	-	TRBJ1-1	TGTGCCAGCAGCTTACGGCGCCTGGGGCAGGGGAACACTGAAGCTTTCTTT	CASSLRRLGQGNTEAFF
TRBD1	TRBV6-1	-	TRBJ1-1	TGTGCCAGCAGGGATGACGGGACAGGGGTCCCTGAAGCTTTCTTT	CASRDDGTGVPEAFF
-	TRBV2	-	TRBJ1-1	TGTGCCAGCACTGGAATCTGGACAGATATGAACACTGAAGCTTTCTTT	CASTGIWTDMNTEAFF
-	TRBV2	-	TRBJ1-2	TGTGCCAGCAGAGTAACCGGGGATGGCTACACCTTC	CASRVTGDGYTF
-	TRBV28	-	TRBJ1-5	TGTGCCAGCAGTTTATCGGTGGGAGTACGGTCCCAGCATTTT	CASSLSVGVRSQHF